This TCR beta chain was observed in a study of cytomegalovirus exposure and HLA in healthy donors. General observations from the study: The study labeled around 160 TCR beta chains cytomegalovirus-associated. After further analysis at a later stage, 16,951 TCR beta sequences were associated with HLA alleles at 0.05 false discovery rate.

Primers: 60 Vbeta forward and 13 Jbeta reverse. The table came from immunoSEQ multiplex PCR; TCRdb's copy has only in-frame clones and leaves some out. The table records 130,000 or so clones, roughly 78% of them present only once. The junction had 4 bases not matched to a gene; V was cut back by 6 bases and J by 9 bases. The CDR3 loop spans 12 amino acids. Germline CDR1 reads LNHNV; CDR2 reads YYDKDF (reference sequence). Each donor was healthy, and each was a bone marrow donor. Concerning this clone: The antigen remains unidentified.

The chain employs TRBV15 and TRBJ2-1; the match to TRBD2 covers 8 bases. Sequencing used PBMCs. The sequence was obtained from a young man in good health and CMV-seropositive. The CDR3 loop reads CATRAGEVEQFF. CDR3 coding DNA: TGTGCCACCAGAGCGGGAGAAGTTGAGCAGTTCTTC. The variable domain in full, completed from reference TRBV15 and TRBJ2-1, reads DAMVIQNPRYQVTQFGKPVTLSCSQTLNHNVMYWYQQKSSQAPKLLFHYYDKDFNNEADTPDNFQSRRPNTSFCFLDIRSPGLGDTAMYLCATRAGEVEQFFGPGTRLTVL.